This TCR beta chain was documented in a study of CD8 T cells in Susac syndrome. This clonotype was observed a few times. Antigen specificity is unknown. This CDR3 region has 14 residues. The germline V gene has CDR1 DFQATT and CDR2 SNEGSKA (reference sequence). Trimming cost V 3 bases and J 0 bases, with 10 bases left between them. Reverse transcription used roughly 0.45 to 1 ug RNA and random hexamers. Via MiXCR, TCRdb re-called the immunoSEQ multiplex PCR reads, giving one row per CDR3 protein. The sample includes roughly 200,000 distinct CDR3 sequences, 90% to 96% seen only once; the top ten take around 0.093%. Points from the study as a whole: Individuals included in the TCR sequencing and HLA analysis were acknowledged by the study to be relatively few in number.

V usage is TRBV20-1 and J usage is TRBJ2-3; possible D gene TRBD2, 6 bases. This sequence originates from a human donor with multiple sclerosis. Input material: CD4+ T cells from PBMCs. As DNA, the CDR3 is TGCAGTGCTAGGGCGGGGATTAGCACAGATACGCAGTATTTT. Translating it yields CSARAGISTDTQYF.